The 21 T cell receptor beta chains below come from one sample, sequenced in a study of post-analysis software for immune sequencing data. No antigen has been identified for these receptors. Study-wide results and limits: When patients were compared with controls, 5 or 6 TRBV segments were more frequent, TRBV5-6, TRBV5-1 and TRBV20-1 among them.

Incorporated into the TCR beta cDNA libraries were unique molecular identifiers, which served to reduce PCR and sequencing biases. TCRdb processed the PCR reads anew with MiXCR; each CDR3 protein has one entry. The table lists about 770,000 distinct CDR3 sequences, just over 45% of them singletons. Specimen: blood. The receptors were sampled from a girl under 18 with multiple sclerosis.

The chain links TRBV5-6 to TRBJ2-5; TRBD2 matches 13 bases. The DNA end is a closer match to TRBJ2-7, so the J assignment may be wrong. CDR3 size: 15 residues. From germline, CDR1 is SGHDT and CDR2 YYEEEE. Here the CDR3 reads CASGPLAGGTGEQYF. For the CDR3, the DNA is TGTGCCAGCGGGCCACTAGCGGGGGGGACCGGCGAGCAGTACTTC.

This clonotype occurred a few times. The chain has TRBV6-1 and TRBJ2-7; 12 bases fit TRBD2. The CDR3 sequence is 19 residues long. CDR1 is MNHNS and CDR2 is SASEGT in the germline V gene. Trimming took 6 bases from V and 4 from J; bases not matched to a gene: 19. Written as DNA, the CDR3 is TGTGCCAGCAGGGGAAGGCAGGGGCGACTAGCGGGAGCTTCTTACGAGCAGTACTTC. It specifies CASRGRQGRLAGASYEQYF.

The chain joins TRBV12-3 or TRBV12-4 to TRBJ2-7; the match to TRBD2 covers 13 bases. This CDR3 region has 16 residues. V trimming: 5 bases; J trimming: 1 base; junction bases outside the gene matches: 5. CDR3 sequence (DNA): TGTGCCAGCAGTCCCCGGGGACTAGCGGGATCCTACGAGCAGTACTTC. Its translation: CASSPRGLAGSYEQYF.

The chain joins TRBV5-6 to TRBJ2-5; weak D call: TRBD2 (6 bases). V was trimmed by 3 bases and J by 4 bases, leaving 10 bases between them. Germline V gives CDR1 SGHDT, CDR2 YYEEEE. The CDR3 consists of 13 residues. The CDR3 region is CASSSGLLETQYF. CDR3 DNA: TGTGCCAGCAGCTCGGGACTCCTAGAGACCCAGTACTTC.

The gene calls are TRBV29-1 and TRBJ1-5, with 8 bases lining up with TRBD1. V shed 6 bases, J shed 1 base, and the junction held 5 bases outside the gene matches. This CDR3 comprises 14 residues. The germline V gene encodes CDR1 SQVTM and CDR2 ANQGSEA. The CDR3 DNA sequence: TGCAGCGTACTGGACAGGGAAAGCAATCAGCCCCAGCATTTT. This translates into CSVLDRESNQPQHF.

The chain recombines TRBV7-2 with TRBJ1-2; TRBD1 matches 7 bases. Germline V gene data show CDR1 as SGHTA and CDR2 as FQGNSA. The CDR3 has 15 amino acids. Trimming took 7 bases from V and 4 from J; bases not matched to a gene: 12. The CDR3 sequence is CASNLDRILLYGYTF. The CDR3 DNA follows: TGTGCCAGCAACCTGGACAGGATCCTTCTCTATGGCTACACCTTC.

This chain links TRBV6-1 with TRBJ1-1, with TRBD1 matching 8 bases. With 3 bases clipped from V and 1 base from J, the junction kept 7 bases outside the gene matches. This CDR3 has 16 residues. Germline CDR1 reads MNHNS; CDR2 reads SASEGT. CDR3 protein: CASSDSPGQANTEAFF. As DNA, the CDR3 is TGTGCCAGCAGTGATAGTCCGGGACAGGCGAACACTGAAGCTTTCTTT.

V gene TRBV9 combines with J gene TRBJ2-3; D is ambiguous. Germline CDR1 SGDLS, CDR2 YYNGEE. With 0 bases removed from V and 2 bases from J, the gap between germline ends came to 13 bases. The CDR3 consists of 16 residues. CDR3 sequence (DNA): TGTGCCAGCAGCGTAGTCGGACCACCTCTCACAGATACGCAGTATTTT. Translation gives CASSVVGPPLTDTQYF.

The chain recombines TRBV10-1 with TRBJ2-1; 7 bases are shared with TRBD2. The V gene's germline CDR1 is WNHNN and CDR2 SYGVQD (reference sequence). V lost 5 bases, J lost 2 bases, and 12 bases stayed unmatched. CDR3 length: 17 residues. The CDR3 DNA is TGCGCCAGCAGTTTAGGGAGGGAGGGCCCGGCCTACAATGAGCAGTTCTTC. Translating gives CASSLGREGPAYNEQFF.

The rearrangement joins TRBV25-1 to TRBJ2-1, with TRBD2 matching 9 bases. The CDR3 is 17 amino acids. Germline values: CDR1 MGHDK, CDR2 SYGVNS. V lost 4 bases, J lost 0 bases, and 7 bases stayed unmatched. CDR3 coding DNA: TGTGCCAGCAGTGGAGAACTAGCGGGCAGCTCCTACAATGAGCAGTTCTTC. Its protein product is CASSGELAGSSYNEQFF.

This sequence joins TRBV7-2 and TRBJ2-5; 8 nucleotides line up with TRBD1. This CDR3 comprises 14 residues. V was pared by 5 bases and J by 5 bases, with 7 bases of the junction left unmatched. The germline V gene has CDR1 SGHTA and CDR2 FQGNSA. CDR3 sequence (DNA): TGTGCCAGCAGCCCTCAACAGGGGGTGGAGACCCAGTACTTC. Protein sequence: CASSPQQGVETQYF.

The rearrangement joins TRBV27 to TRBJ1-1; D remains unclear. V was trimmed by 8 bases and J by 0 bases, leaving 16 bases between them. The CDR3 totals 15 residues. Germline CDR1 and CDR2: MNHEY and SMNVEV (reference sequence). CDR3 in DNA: TGTGCCAGCTATCCAAGTGAGTTTATGAACACTGAAGCTTTCTTT. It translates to CASYPSEFMNTEAFF.

The CDR3 here is CASSDGGAKNIQYF. The CDR3 DNA follows: TGTGCCAGCAGTGATGGAGGGGCCAAAAACATTCAGTACTTC. The rearrangement joins TRBV2 to TRBJ2-4, with TRBD2 as a possible D gene (6 bases). The CDR3 is made up of 14 amino acids. From germline, CDR1 is SNHLY and CDR2 FYNNEI. V was clipped by 3 bases and J by 1 base, with 7 bases between them.

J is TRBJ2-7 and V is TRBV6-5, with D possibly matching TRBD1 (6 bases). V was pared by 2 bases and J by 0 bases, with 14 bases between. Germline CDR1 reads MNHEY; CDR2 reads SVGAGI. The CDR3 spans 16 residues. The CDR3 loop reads CASSYRVIGGSYEQYF. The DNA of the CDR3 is TGTGCCAGCAGTTACCGGGTTATAGGGGGCTCCTACGAGCAGTACTTC.

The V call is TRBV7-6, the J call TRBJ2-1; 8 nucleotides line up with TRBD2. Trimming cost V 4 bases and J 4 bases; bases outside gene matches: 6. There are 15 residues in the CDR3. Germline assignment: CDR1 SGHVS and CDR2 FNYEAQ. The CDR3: CASSSIAGSYNEQFF. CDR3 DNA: TGTGCCAGCAGCTCTATAGCGGGATCGTACAATGAGCAGTTCTTC. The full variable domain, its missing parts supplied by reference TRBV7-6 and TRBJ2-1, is GAGVSQSPRYKVTKRGQDVALRCDPISGHVSLYWYRQALGQGPEFLTYFNYEAQQDKSGLPNDRFSAERPEGSISTLTIQRTEQRDSAMYRCASSSIAGSYNEQFFGPGTRLTVL.

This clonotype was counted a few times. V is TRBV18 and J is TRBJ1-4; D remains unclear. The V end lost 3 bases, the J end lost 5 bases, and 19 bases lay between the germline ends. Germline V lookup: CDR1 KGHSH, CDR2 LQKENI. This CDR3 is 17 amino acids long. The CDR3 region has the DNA TGTGCCAGCTCACCCCCAGGTTGGCCCGAGACCAATGAAAAACTGTTTTTT. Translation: CASSPPGWPETNEKLFF.

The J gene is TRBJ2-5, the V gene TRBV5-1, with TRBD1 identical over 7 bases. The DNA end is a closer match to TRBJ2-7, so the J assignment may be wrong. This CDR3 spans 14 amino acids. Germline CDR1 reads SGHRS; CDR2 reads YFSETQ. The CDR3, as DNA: TGCGCCAGCAGCTTGGTAACAGGGGTGGACGAGCAGTACTTC. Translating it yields CASSLVTGVDEQYF.

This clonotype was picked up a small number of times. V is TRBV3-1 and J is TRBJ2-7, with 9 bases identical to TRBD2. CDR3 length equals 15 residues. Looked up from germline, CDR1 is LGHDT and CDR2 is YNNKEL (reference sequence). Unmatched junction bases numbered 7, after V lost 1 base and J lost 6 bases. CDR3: CASSQVPLAGGEQYF. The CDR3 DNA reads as TGTGCCAGCAGCCAAGTACCACTAGCGGGTGGCGAGCAGTACTTC.

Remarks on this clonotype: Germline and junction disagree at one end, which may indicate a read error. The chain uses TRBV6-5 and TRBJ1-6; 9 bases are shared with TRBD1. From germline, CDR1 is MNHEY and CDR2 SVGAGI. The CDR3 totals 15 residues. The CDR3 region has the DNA TGTGCCAGCAGTGGACCGGGACAGGGTACCTCACCCCCCCACTTT. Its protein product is CASSGPGQGTSPPHF.

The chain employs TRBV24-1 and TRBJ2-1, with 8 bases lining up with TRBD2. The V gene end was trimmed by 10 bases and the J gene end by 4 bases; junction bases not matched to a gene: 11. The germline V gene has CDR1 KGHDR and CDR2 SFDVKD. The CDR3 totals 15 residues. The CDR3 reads CATLGTSLGYNEQFF. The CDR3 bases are TGTGCCACGCTAGGGACTAGTTTAGGATACAATGAGCAGTTCTTC.

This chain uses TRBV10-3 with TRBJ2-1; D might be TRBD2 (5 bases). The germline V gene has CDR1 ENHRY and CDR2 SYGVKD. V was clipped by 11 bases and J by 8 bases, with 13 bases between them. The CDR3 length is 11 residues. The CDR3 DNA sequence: TGTGCCTCGGGAATGGCGGATGAGCAGTTCTTC. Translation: CASGMADEQFF.